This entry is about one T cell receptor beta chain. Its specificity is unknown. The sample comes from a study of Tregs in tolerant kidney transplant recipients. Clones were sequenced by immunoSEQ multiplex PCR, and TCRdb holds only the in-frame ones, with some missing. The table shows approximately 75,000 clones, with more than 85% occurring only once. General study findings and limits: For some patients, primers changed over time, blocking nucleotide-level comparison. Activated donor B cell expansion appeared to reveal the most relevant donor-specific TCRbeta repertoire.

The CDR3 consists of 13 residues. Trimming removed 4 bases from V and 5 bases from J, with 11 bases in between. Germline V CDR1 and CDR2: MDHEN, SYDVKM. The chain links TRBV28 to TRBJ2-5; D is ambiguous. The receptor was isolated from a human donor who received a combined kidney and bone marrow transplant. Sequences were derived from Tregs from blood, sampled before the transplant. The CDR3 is CASSSPGWETQYF. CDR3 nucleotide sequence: TGTGCCAGCAGTTCCCCCGGGTGGGAGACCCAGTACTTC.